The 27 T cell receptor beta chains presented below share a single source sample, sequenced in a study of CD8 T cells in ankylosing spondylitis. TCRdb re-derived calls from the 5' RACE reads in MiXCR, one entry per CDR3 protein. The sample lists 310,000 or so distinct CDR3 sequences, around 20% occurring once. The specimen was blood, either unsorted or a sorted T cell fraction (not recorded which). The receptors were sampled from a male donor with ankylosing spondylitis or in good health (not recorded which).

This clonotype has a handful of counts. V is TRBV12-3 or TRBV12-4 and J is TRBJ1-5, with 8 positions matching TRBD1. J lost 6 bases, V lost 2 bases, and 6 bases had no gene match. The CDR3 is 15 amino acids. The CDR3 DNA follows: TGTGCCAGCAGTTTAAGAGGACAGGGAGGTCAGCCCCAGCATTTT. Its translation: CASSLRGQGGQPQHF.

The chain uses TRBV10-3 and TRBJ2-1; 7 nucleotides match TRBD2. Germline trimming cut 4 bases from V and 3 bases from J; bases unmatched to any gene: 3. The CDR3 length is 14 residues. Looked up from germline, CDR1 is ENHRY and CDR2 is SYGVKD. The CDR3 spells CAISGASGYNEQFF. The DNA of the CDR3 is TGTGCCATCAGTGGGGCTAGCGGCTACAATGAGCAGTTCTTC.

This clonotype was counted between two and nine times. This chain links TRBV9 with TRBJ2-2; D not certain. In germline, CDR1 is SGDLS, CDR2 YYNGEE. This CDR3 contains 11 residues. V was trimmed by 4 bases and J by 7 bases, leaving 5 bases between them. The CDR3 DNA follows: TGTGCCAGCAGCCAACACGGGGAGCTGTTTTTT. Its protein product is CASSQHGELFF.

In its sample, this clonotype was seen a few times. This chain uses TRBV27 with TRBJ1-5, with 8 bases aligning to TRBD1. The V segment lost 2 bases and the J segment 11 bases; nucleotides outside the gene matches: 17. CDR3 length: 17 amino acids. Germline assignment: CDR1 MNHEY and CDR2 SMNVEV (reference sequence). The CDR3 protein is CASSLARRRTGPLAQHF. In DNA form, the CDR3 reads TGTGCCAGCAGTTTAGCGAGACGGAGGACAGGGCCCTTGGCCCAGCATTTT.

The V gene is TRBV12-3 or TRBV12-4, the J gene TRBJ2-2; D perhaps matches TRBD2 (5 bases). The V end was cut by 2 bases, the J end by 5 bases, with 12 bases between. The CDR3 covers 15 residues. CDR3 DNA sequence: TGTGCCAGCAGTTTATCTGAGGGTGTAACCGGGGAGCTGTTTTTT. Translated: CASSLSEGVTGELFF.

This clonotype came up many times. The chain is built from TRBV5-6 and TRBJ2-3; D unresolved. The CDR3 has 13 amino acids. The V and J ends lost 4 bases and 5 bases respectively, with 11 bases between them. Germline assignment: CDR1 SGHDT and CDR2 YYEEEE. DNA of the CDR3: TGTGCCAGCAGCAAGACTGGAGTAGATACGCAGTATTTT. This gives the protein CASSKTGVDTQYF.

Only a few counts were recorded for this clonotype. The chain carries TRBV15 and TRBJ2-3, with D possibly TRBD1 on 6 matching bases. The CDR3 extends over 16 amino acids. Trimming took off 0 bases at V and 3 bases at J, with 13 bases between the two ends. Germline lookup yields CDR1 LNHNV and CDR2 YYDKDF (reference sequence). The CDR3 region is CATSRDGPQGTDTQYF. CDR3 sequence (DNA): TGTGCCACCAGCAGAGATGGCCCCCAGGGGACAGATACGCAGTATTTT.

This clonotype was counted a few times. This chain joins TRBV5-1 and TRBJ2-1; D gene ambiguous. V was cut by 2 bases and J by 6 bases, with 12 bases left in between. The CDR3 consists of 14 residues. Germline V gene lookup returns CDR1 SGHRS and CDR2 YFSETQ. The CDR3 is CASSLGEFGNEQFF. The CDR3 DNA reads TGCGCCAGCAGCTTAGGAGAGTTCGGCAATGAGCAGTTCTTC.

This clonotype was counted many times. The chain is built from TRBV12-3 or TRBV12-4 and TRBJ2-2, with 10 bases aligning to TRBD2. V shed 5 bases and J 5 bases; nucleotides not matched to a gene: 5. This CDR3 region has 15 residues. CDR3 in DNA: TGTGCCAGCAGTGTGACTAGCGGGCGAACCGGGGAGCTGTTTTTT. Translating it yields CASSVTSGRTGELFF.

This clonotype came up a few times. This chain joins TRBV5-6 and TRBJ2-2; no clear D gene. The CDR3 extends over 13 amino acids. The V end lost 4 bases, the J end lost 3 bases, and 7 bases lay between the germline ends. Germline CDR1 is SGHDT and CDR2 is YYEEEE. The CDR3: CASSRAYTGELFF. For the CDR3, the DNA is TGTGCCAGCAGCCGCGCATACACCGGGGAGCTGTTTTTT.

Here the CDR3 reads CASNQDRARQTQYF. DNA for the CDR3: TGCGCCAGCAACCAGGACAGGGCCCGGCAGACCCAGTACTTC. This chain joins TRBV5-1 and TRBJ2-5, with TRBD1 identical over 8 bases. The CDR3 consists of 14 residues. With V trimmed by 6 bases and J by 6 bases, 10 bases remained unmatched. Germline V CDR1 and CDR2: SGHRS, YFSETQ.

The gene calls are TRBV28 and TRBJ2-7; TRBD1 agrees at 7 bases. Per the germline V gene, CDR1 is MDHEN and CDR2 is SYDVKM. The CDR3 covers 14 residues. V was clipped by 4 bases and J by 3 bases; unmatched bases: 6. The CDR3 is CASSSRTGGYEQYV. The DNA for the CDR3 is TGTGCCAGCAGTTCTCGGACAGGCGGCTACGAGCAGTACGTC.

This clonotype was found many times. The gene calls are TRBV4-1 and TRBJ1-4, with D possibly matching TRBD1 (6 bases). V shed 3 bases and J shed 8 bases, with 19 bases lying between them. The CDR3 contains 16 residues. CDR1 is MGHRA and CDR2 is YSYEKL in the germline V gene. CDR3 protein: CASSHEGGGRREKLFF. The CDR3 DNA is TGCGCCAGCAGCCACGAGGGAGGGGGACGGCGGGAAAAACTGTTTTTT.

This clonotype was found a few times. V usage is TRBV29-1 and J usage is TRBJ2-7, with D unresolved. CDR1 is SQVTM, CDR2 ANQGSEA, per germline. There are 14 residues in the CDR3. Trimming took off 7 bases at V and 5 bases at J, with 21 bases between the two ends. CDR3 region: CSAVGLPPSHEQYV. CDR3 DNA: TGCAGCGCAGTGGGCCTCCCCCCATCCCACGAGCAGTACGTC.

The table lists this clonotype with a few counts. J is TRBJ2-7 and V is TRBV2, with D tentatively TRBD2 (6 bases). Germline CDR1 reads SNHLY; CDR2 reads FYNNEI. The CDR3 covers 16 residues. V lost 6 bases, J lost 3 bases, and 21 bases lay in between. The DNA for the CDR3 is TGTGCCAGCAGGAGGGCGGGGTCAGGGAACCTCTACGAGCAGTACGTC. The encoded protein is CASRRAGSGNLYEQYV.

This rearrangement joins TRBV5-1 to TRBJ1-2; D is perhaps TRBD1 (5 bases). Germline V gene data show CDR1 as SGHRS and CDR2 as YFSETQ. The ends were cut back, 0 bases at V and 5 bases at J, with 17 bases in the middle. This CDR3 is 16 amino acids long. The CDR3 loop is CASSLAGTGDKYGYTF. In nucleotides, the CDR3 is TGCGCCAGCAGCTTGGCCGGGACTGGGGATAAGTATGGCTACACCTTC. Drawing the rest from reference TRBV5-1 and TRBJ1-2, the complete variable domain is KAGVTQTPRYLIKTRGQQVTLSCSPISGHRSVSWYQQTPGQGLQFLFEYFSETQRNKGNFPGRFSGRQFSNSRSEMNVSTLELGDSALYLCASSLAGTGDKYGYTFGSGTRLTVV.

This clonotype was seen a few times. The chain combines TRBV6-1 with TRBJ2-1, with TRBD2 as a possible D gene (5 bases). The CDR3 is 14 residues long. Deletions cut 6 bases from V and 5 bases from J, with 14 bases between. The germline V gene has CDR1 MNHNS and CDR2 SASEGT. This CDR3 reads CASSSLTNNNEQFF. The CDR3 nucleotides read TGTGCCAGCAGCTCCCTGACTAATAACAATGAGCAGTTCTTC.

This clonotype was recorded many times. The chain recombines TRBV20-1 with TRBJ2-1, with D possibly being TRBD2 (5 bases). CDR3 length equals 12 residues. Germline V gene data show CDR1 as DFQATT and CDR2 as SNEGSKA (reference sequence). V was shortened by 3 bases and J by 8 bases, with 11 bases between the two germline ends. The CDR3 DNA follows: TGCAGTGCTAGCTCTCTAGCTGATGAGCAGTTCTTC. As protein: CSASSLADEQFF.

V and J are TRBV3-1 and TRBJ2-2, with 8 bases matching TRBD2. Germline-derived CDR1 and CDR2 are LGHDT and YNNKEL (reference sequence). There are 16 residues in the CDR3. Losses at the gene ends were 1 base for V and 7 bases for J; bases not matched to a gene: 8. CDR3 sequence: CASSQVGLAGGGELFF. The CDR3 DNA follows: TGTGCCAGCAGCCAAGTAGGTCTAGCGGGCGGCGGGGAGCTGTTTTTT.

This clonotype was counted ten times or more. The chain links TRBV12-3 or TRBV12-4 to TRBJ2-3; the D is unclear. This CDR3 has 14 residues. V dropped 3 bases and J dropped 0 bases, with 7 bases sitting between them. CDR3 DNA: TGTGCCAGCAGTTTCTTGGCTAGCACAGATACGCAGTATTTT. Amino acid sequence: CASSFLASTDTQYF.

This chain joins TRBV2 and TRBJ2-2; D unresolved. In germline, CDR1 is SNHLY, CDR2 FYNNEI. Trimming pared 9 bases from V and 3 bases from J, leaving 8 bases between. The CDR3 is 12 amino acids. The DNA of the CDR3 is TGTGCCAGTCTAAGAGACACCGGGGAGCTGTTTTTT. Translating gives CASLRDTGELFF.

The chain joins TRBV10-1 to TRBJ2-3; 8 nucleotides agree with TRBD1. The CDR3 consists of 16 residues. V trimming: 3 bases; J trimming: 3 bases; junction bases outside the gene matches: 8. Germline V gene sequence: CDR1 WNHNN, CDR2 SYGVQD (reference sequence). The CDR3 nucleotides read TGCGCCAGCAGTGACATGTGGACAGGGTCGACAGATACGCAGTATTTT. Protein sequence: CASSDMWTGSTDTQYF.

The chain has TRBV20-1 and TRBJ2-7, with TRBD2 as a possible D gene (6 bases). Germline CDR1 DFQATT, CDR2 SNEGSKA (reference sequence). This CDR3 is built from 11 residues. V gave up 6 bases and J gave up 5 bases, with 11 bases separating them. CDR3 region: CSAPGVHEQYV. In nucleotides, the CDR3 is TGCAGTGCGCCGGGAGTCCACGAGCAGTACGTC.

The chain has TRBV25-1 and TRBJ2-7; 9 positions match TRBD1. The CDR3 has 17 amino acids. Germline values: CDR1 MGHDK, CDR2 SYGVNS. The trim removed 0 bases at V and 3 bases at J, leaving 9 bases unmatched. The CDR3, as DNA: TGTGCCAGCAGTGAATATTGCGGGACAGGGAGAATCTACGAGCAGTACGTC. Residues: CASSEYCGTGRIYEQYV.

This clonotype turned up a few times. The chain links TRBV2 to TRBJ1-5; the match to TRBD1 covers 9 bases. CDR3 length equals 12 residues. Unmatched junction bases numbered 4, after V lost 2 bases and J lost 14 bases. Germline V gene sequence: CDR1 SNHLY, CDR2 FYNNEI. This CDR3 is CASSEPRQGEHF. The CDR3 nucleotides are TGTGCCAGCAGTGAACCCCGACAGGGGGAGCATTTT.

This clonotype was seen ten or more times. This chain uses TRBV5-1 with TRBJ2-7; 8 bases map to TRBD1. There are 16 residues in the CDR3. Unmatched junction bases numbered 22, after V lost 5 bases and J lost 12 bases. The V gene's germline CDR1 is SGHRS and CDR2 YFSETQ. This CDR3 reads CASRTGGKKNSYEGYV. CDR3 DNA sequence: TGCGCCAGCAGAACAGGGGGAAAGAAGAATTCCTACGAGGGGTACGTC.

The rearrangement uses TRBV4-1 and TRBJ2-7; the D gene is possibly TRBD2 (6 bases). V lost 0 bases and J 3 bases, leaving 12 bases between the germline ends. Germline V gives CDR1 MGHRA, CDR2 YSYEKL. The CDR3 is 15 amino acids. This CDR3 is CASSQDLRGFYEQYV. The CDR3 DNA sequence: TGCGCCAGCAGCCAAGATCTTCGGGGGTTCTACGAGCAGTACGTC.